Listed below are T cell receptor beta chains from one sample, sequenced in a study of T cells in Graves' hyperthyroidism and ophthalmopathy. TCRdb used MiXCR to reprocess the multiplex PCR reads, holding one entry per CDR3 protein. The sample holds approximately 640,000 distinct CDR3 sequences, approximately 42% seen once. Material for sequencing was peripheral blood or thyroid tissue (not recorded which). These receptors were obtained from an adult man with Graves' disease, either hyperthyroidism or ophthalmopathy (not recorded which). CDR3s include the opening cysteine and the closing phenylalanine or tryptophan. D genes are given only for firm matches. Clone size is given for some rows only: seen once, a few or many times, or a class if the clone is expanded.

TRBD2 TRBJ2-7 once TRBV10-3 TGTGCCAGCAGAGCAGGGTTGGCGGGAGACGAGCAGTACTTC CASRAGLAGDEQYF
TRBD1 TRBJ1-5 NA TRBV7-9 TGTGCCAGCAGCACTGGCGGGACAGGGGGCGGTCAGCCCCAGCATTTT CASSTGGTGGGQPQHF
TRBD1 TRBJ1-1 few TRBV5-5 TGTGCCAGCAGCAGAGGACAGGGAGTAACTGAAGCTTTCTTT CASSRGQGVTEAFF
NA TRBJ1-1 NA TRBV15 TGTGCCGGCAGCGTAGGCCCAGGGAACACTGAAGCTTTCTTT CAGSVGPGNTEAFF
NA TRBJ1-4 many TRBV2 TGTGCCAGCAGTGGGGGGCCGGGAACTGAAAAACTGTTTTTT CASSGGPGTEKLFF
TRBD1 TRBJ1-1 NA TRBV12-3/TRBV12-4 TGTGCCAGCAGCTTGGACAGGACATTCGACACTGAAGCTTTCTTT CASSLDRTFDTEAFF
NA TRBJ1-4 once TRBV18 TGTGCCAGCTTGAGGTTAGAGACCGATGAAAAACTGTTTTTT CASLRLETDEKLFF
NA TRBJ2-7 NA TRBV5-5 TGTGCCAGCAGCTTGGTCAACGGTCCCTACGAGCAGTACTTC CASSLVNGPYEQYF
TRBD1 TRBJ1-2 NA TRBV29-1 TGCAGCGTTGAAGATCCCAGGGGGGCACTTGGCTACACCTTC CSVEDPRGALGYTF
NA TRBJ2-5 many TRBV7-2 TGTGCCAGCAGCTTGGGCAGGGAACGGGTGACCCAGTACTTC CASSLGRERVTQYF
TRBD1 TRBJ2-7 NA TRBV19 TGTGCCAGTACCAGGGGGCTTTTGGAGCCCCAGTACTTC CASTRGLLEPQYF
TRBD1 TRBJ1-5 NA TRBV7-9 TGTGCCAGCAGCTTAGCGGGACAGATGAATCAGCCCCAGCATTTT CASSLAGQMNQPQHF
TRBD1 TRBJ2-7 NA TRBV20-1 TGCAGTGCTCGTAGGGACAGGGAGGTGTACGAGCAGTACTTC CSARRDREVYEQYF
NA TRBJ1-6 NA TRBV28 TGTGCCACTCGATCAGGGGCCGCCGGGCCCCTCCATTTT CATRSGAAGPLHF
NA TRBJ1-1 NA TRBV11-2 TGTGCCAGCAGCCCGCCGGGGCCTGGCACTGAAGCTTTCTTT CASSPPGPGTEAFF
TRBD1 TRBJ1-2 NA TRBV10-3 TGTGCCATCAGTCCAAGGGACAGTCCCTATGGCTACACCTTC CAISPRDSPYGYTF
TRBD1 TRBJ1-5 many TRBV5-5 TGTGCCAGCAGCTTGGAGGGGACAGGAGTTCAGCCCCAGCATTTT CASSLEGTGVQPQHF
TRBD1 TRBJ2-7 NA TRBV7-9 TGTGCCAGCAGCACGACAGGGGGATCCTACGAGCAGTACTTC CASSTTGGSYEQYF
NA TRBJ1-1 NA TRBV29-1 TGCAGCGTTGAGGACAACCTGAACACTGAAGCTTTCTTT CSVEDNLNTEAFF
NA TRBJ2-6 many TRBV19 TGTGCCAGTAGTATAGACGGCTCTGGGGCCAACGTCCTGACTTTC CASSIDGSGANVLTF
NA TRBJ2-7 few TRBV7-9 TGTGCCAGCAGCTTTACGGGGAAGGGCCTCTACGAGCAGTACTTC CASSFTGKGLYEQYF
NA TRBJ1-4 NA TRBV29-1 TGCAGCGTTGAAGCAGCAAATGAAAAACTGTTTTTT CSVEAANEKLFF
NA TRBJ2-7 many TRBV7-8 TGTGCCAGCAGTCCTGGACTTTCCTACGAGCAGTACTTC CASSPGLSYEQYF
NA TRBJ1-4 NA TRBV20-1 TGCAGTGCCAGTGACGGGGGACTTAATGAAAAACTGTTTTTT CSASDGGLNEKLFF
TRBD1 TRBJ1-1 many TRBV29-1 TGCAGCGTTCTGGGAACAGGGGCCTACACTGAAGCTTTCTTT CSVLGTGAYTEAFF
NA TRBJ1-5 NA TRBV7-9 TGTGCCAGCAGCGCCGACGTGTACAATCAGCTCCAGCATTTT CASSADVYNQLQHF
NA TRBJ1-2 NA TRBV6-5 TGTGCCAGCAGTTTACAGGGATGGGATGGCTACACCTTC CASSLQGWDGYTF
TRBD1 TRBJ2-5 NA TRBV6-5 TGTGCCAGCAGCAGGTCCGACAGGGAGTATGAGACCCAGTACTTC CASSRSDREYETQYF
NA TRBJ2-5 many TRBV7-8 TGTGCCAGCAGTCAGAACCAAGAGACCCAGTACTTC CASSQNQETQYF
TRBD1 TRBJ1-1 NA TRBV2 TGTGCCAGCAGGAAGAAGAAACAGGGGACTGAAGCTTTCTTT CASRKKKQGTEAFF
TRBD1 TRBJ2-7 NA TRBV20-1 TGCAGTGCTAGTTCCCCGACAGGGGGCTTTTACGAGCAGTACTTC CSASSPTGGFYEQYF
NA TRBJ1-5 many TRBV15 TGTGCCACCAGCAGAGGACAGGACAATCAGCCCCAGCATTTT CATSRGQDNQPQHF
TRBD1 TRBJ1-2 few TRBV9 TGTGCCAGCAGCGTCGGGACAGGGGAGGGCAACTATGGCTACACCTTC CASSVGTGEGNYGYTF
NA TRBJ1-5 many TRBV24-1 TGTGCCACCAGTGAAAATAATCAGCCCCAGCATTTT CATSENNQPQHF
TRBD1 TRBJ2-7 NA TRBV29-1 TGCAGCAGGGACAGGGGCTACGAGCAGTACTTC CSRDRGYEQYF
NA TRBJ2-7 NA TRBV29-1 TGCAGCGTTAGGGACGGGTACTACGAGCAGTACTTC CSVRDGYYEQYF
TRBD1 TRBJ1-2 few TRBV6-1 TGTGCCAGCAGCGTTGACAGGGACCGGGGCTACACCTTC CASSVDRDRGYTF
TRBD1 TRBJ1-2 many TRBV29-1 TGCAGCGCGGGACAGGGGGCGGGCGGCTACACCTTC CSAGQGAGGYTF